Shown below are 18 T cell receptor beta chains from a single sample sequenced in a study of T cell repertoires in cytomegalovirus infection. For these TCRs, the target antigens are not known. Each CDR3 protein gets one entry after TCRdb re-called the reads with MiXCR. The sample records approximately 71,000 distinct CDR3 sequences, approximately 22% being singletons. The sample in question was CD8+ T cells from cultured PBMCs, obtained from culture after CMV antigen stimulation. These TCRs come from a human donor in good health (CMV status not recorded). Some clones in this sample may be carry-over from other donors' samples.

V gene TRBV2 combines with J gene TRBJ2-3; D unresolved. The CDR3 loop spans 11 amino acids. The germline gives CDR1 SNHLY, CDR2 FYNNEI. Between the trimmed V and J ends, which lost 3 bases and 6 bases, there was a span of 4 bases. The CDR3 sequence: CASSEGDTQYF. The CDR3 nucleotides read TGTGCCAGCAGTGAGGGCGATACGCAGTATTTT.

This clonotype has only a few counts. The rearrangement joins TRBV6-2 or TRBV6-3 to TRBJ2-5, with TRBD2 as a possible D gene (6 bases). Germline-derived CDR1 and CDR2 are MNHEY and SVGEGT. V was shortened by 6 bases and J by 3 bases, with 14 bases between the two germline ends. The CDR3 runs 14 residues. The CDR3 region has the DNA TGTGCCAGCAGCATGCTCGGGAGAGAAGAGACCCAGTACTTC. Its protein is CASSMLGREETQYF.

The chain carries TRBV12-3 or TRBV12-4 and TRBJ2-1, with 7 bases matching TRBD2. The J segment lost 8 bases and the V segment lost 2 bases, leaving 9 bases of the junction unmatched. This CDR3 has 15 amino acids. The CDR3 is CASSLLAGVGDEQFF. The CDR3 DNA reads as TGTGCCAGCAGTTTACTGGCGGGGGTTGGGGATGAGCAGTTCTTC.

This clonotype has more than one count but fewer than ten. The V gene is TRBV9, the J gene TRBJ2-2, with 7 bases lining up with TRBD1. Looked up from germline, CDR1 is SGDLS and CDR2 is YYNGEE. The CDR3 contains 14 residues. V trimming: 5 bases; J trimming: 4 bases; junction bases outside the gene matches: 5. CDR3 region: CASRTNRGTGELFF. CDR3 nucleotide sequence: TGTGCCAGCAGAACAAACAGGGGCACCGGGGAGCTGTTTTTT.

This clonotype was seen just once. J is TRBJ1-2 and V is TRBV27, with D unresolved. V lost 5 bases and J lost 6, with 22 bases in between. The CDR3 has 16 amino acids. Germline CDR1 MNHEY, CDR2 SMNVEV (reference sequence). This chain's CDR3 is CASSLIKDRLTDGYTF. DNA of the CDR3: TGTGCCAGCAGTCTCATAAAAGACCGACTTACGGATGGCTACACCTTC.

This clonotype was seen only a few times. The V gene is TRBV20-1, the J gene TRBJ2-3; perhaps TRBD2 as D (7 bases). The CDR3 spans 14 residues. Germline V gene data show CDR1 as DFQATT and CDR2 as SNEGSKA (reference sequence). The germline V and J ends were trimmed by 6 bases and 2 bases, with 15 bases remaining between them. The CDR3 protein is CSADRGGDTDTQYF. CDR3 bases: TGCAGTGCGGATAGGGGGGGAGACACAGATACGCAGTATTTT.

The table lists this clonotype with a few counts. The chain is built from TRBV7-2 and TRBJ2-3; the match to TRBD2 covers 11 bases. The germline CDR1 and CDR2 sequences are SGHTA and FQGNSA. The CDR3 is 17 amino acids. V trimming: 1 base; J trimming: 3 bases; junction bases outside the gene matches: 6. The CDR3 sequence is CASSLGGLAGGTDTQYF. CDR3 sequence (DNA): TGTGCCAGCAGCTTAGGAGGCCTAGCGGGGGGAACAGATACGCAGTATTTT.

This clonotype was found a few times. This chain connects TRBV7-3 to TRBJ2-1, with a weak D call TRBD2 (6 bases). The germline V and J ends were trimmed by 5 bases and 8 bases, with 22 bases remaining between them. The germline V gene encodes CDR1 SGHTA and CDR2 FQGTGA. This CDR3 spans 16 amino acids. The CDR3 protein is CASSPEGGVLMDEQFF. DNA of the CDR3: TGTGCCAGCAGCCCGGAGGGCGGGGTGCTGATGGATGAGCAGTTCTTC.

The genes are TRBV7-9 and TRBJ2-1, with 12 bases aligning to TRBD2. The CDR3 contains 15 residues. V shed 5 bases, J shed 6 bases, and the junction held 5 bases outside the gene matches. Germline CDR1 SEHNR, CDR2 FQNEAQ (reference sequence). The CDR3 spells CASSRGTSGLNEQFF. DNA of the CDR3: TGTGCCAGCAGCCGAGGGACTAGCGGGCTCAATGAGCAGTTCTTC.

This clonotype has a handful of counts. The chain links TRBV6-2 or TRBV6-3 to TRBJ1-1; D ambiguous. CDR3 length: 14 residues. V was cut by 5 bases and J by 0 bases, with 10 bases left in between. CDR1 is MNHEY, CDR2 SVGEGT, per germline. The CDR3, as DNA: TGTGCCAGCAGTCTCCCCGACTTGAACACTGAAGCTTTCTTT. It specifies CASSLPDLNTEAFF.

The V call is TRBV5-1, the J call TRBJ2-1; D assignment may be TRBD1 or TRBD2 (5 bases each). The CDR3 loop spans 17 amino acids. Per germline, CDR1 SGHRS and CDR2 YFSETQ. Trimming stripped 2 bases from V and 0 bases from J, with 15 bases between. CDR3 bases: TGCGCCAGCAGCTTTCTACCGGTGGGGGACTCCTACAATGAGCAGTTCTTC. Protein: CASSFLPVGDSYNEQFF.

The V call is TRBV6-6, the J call TRBJ1-6; 7 bases align to TRBD1. In germline, CDR1 is MNHNY, CDR2 SVGAGI (reference sequence). The CDR3 is 14 amino acids. V gave up 9 bases and J gave up 7 bases; unmatched junction bases: 9. The CDR3 region has the DNA TGTGCCAGTGTCGTGCGAGGGGGCAATTCACCCCTCCACTTT. It translates to CASVVRGGNSPLHF.

The CDR3 DNA is TGTGCCAGCAGCGAGACTAGCGGGGCGACCTACGAGCAGTACTTC. Protein: CASSETSGATYEQYF. V usage is TRBV7-8 and J usage is TRBJ2-7, with 11 bases identical to TRBD2. Germline CDR1 and CDR2: SGHVS and FQNEAQ. The CDR3 is 15 amino acids. The ends lost 5 bases at V and 2 bases at J; junction bases unmatched: 5.

The gene calls are TRBV24-1 and TRBJ2-1, with 7 bases that match TRBD1. The length of the CDR3 is 14 residues. The V gene end was trimmed by 2 bases and the J gene end by 12 bases; junction bases not matched to a gene: 9. Germline V gene lookup returns CDR1 KGHDR and CDR2 SFDVKD. CDR3 bases: TGTGCCACCAGTGATTCGACAGGGCCGTGGGGGCAGTTCTTC. It encodes CATSDSTGPWGQFF.

This clonotype has just a few counts. The CDR3 loop is CASSYTAGAYDGTADTQYF. For the CDR3, the DNA is TGTGCCAGCAGTTACACAGCGGGGGCGTACGACGGGACCGCAGATACGCAGTATTTT. The J gene is TRBJ2-3, the V gene TRBV6-2 or TRBV6-3; TRBD2 matches at 8 bases. Germline V gene data show CDR1 as MNHEY and CDR2 as SVGEGT. CDR3 length: 19 residues. The J segment lost 4 bases and the V segment lost 2 bases, leaving 17 bases of the junction unmatched.

V is TRBV19 and J is TRBJ2-7; D perhaps matches TRBD1 (5 bases). V lost 7 bases to trimming and J lost 0 bases, with 16 bases between them. The CDR3 contains 15 residues. Germline lookup yields CDR1 LNHDA and CDR2 SQIVND (reference sequence). CDR3 in amino acids: CASTSSVGASYEQYF. In DNA form, the CDR3 reads TGTGCCAGTACCTCATCGGTTGGGGCCTCCTACGAGCAGTACTTC. The complete variable domain, with remaining parts taken from reference TRBV19 and TRBJ2-7, reads DGGITQSPKYLFRKEGQNVTLSCEQNLNHDAMYWYRQDPGQGLRLIYYSQIVNDFQKGDIAEGYSVSREKKESFPLTVTSAQKNPTAFYLCASTSSVGASYEQYFGPGTRLTVT.

This chain uses TRBV3-1 with TRBJ2-3; TRBD2 matches 8 bases. Germline V CDR1 and CDR2: LGHDT, YNNKEL (reference sequence). The CDR3 is made up of 13 amino acids. V lost 7 bases and J lost 9; bases outside the gene matches: 9. Written as DNA, the CDR3 is TGTGCCAGCACTTCCGGGGGGGCTGGGACGCAGTATTTT. Its translation is CASTSGGAGTQYF.

This clonotype was counted a single time. The V and J genes are TRBV12-3 or TRBV12-4 and TRBJ2-2; 12 bases are shared with TRBD2. Unmatched junction bases numbered 0, after V lost 3 bases and J lost 4 bases. The CDR3 length is 15 residues. The CDR3 DNA reads TGTGCCAGCAGTTTGACTAGCGGGGGCACCGGGGAGCTGTTTTTT. Its protein product is CASSLTSGGTGELFF.